This record concerns one T cell receptor beta chain sequence. RNA was extracted with the RNeasy kit, and a quantity of roughly 0.5 to 1 ug was reverse transcribed using random hexamers. Across 54 Vbeta and 13 Jbeta, immunoSEQ multiplex PCR amplified TCR beta CDR3. TCRdb ran MiXCR on the immunoSEQ multiplex PCR reads and lists one entry per CDR3 protein. Among about 150,000 distinct CDR3 sequences listed, approximately 96% were seen once. CDR3 length: 13 residues. The V end was cut by 5 bases, the J end by 3 bases, with 11 bases between. CDR1 is DFQATT and CDR2 is SNEGSKA in the germline V gene (reference sequence). This specimen belongs to a study of CD8 T cells in Susac syndrome.

The TCR was taken from a human donor with Susac syndrome. The chain uses TRBV20-1 and TRBJ2-1; D is unresolved. Sequenced material: CD4+ T cells from PBMCs. CDR3 amino acids: CSAPRPLYNEQFF. CDR3 DNA sequence: TGCAGTGCTCCGAGGCCCCTCTACAATGAGCAGTTCTTC.